These 16 T cell receptor beta chains share one sample of origin, sequenced in a study of T cells expressing NK-cell markers. TCRdb processed the 5' RACE reads again and assigns one entry to each CDR3 protein, with no DNA. The table counts about half a million distinct CDR3 sequences; approximately 1.4% lies in the top ten. What was sequenced was blood T cells: a sorted CD56 or NKG2C T cell subset, CD4+ or CD8+ T cells, or bulk PBMC T cells (not recorded which). These receptors came from a woman between 45 and 65 years old in good health.

The rearrangement links TRBV11-2 to TRBJ2-5; the D call of TRBD2 rests on TCRdb alone, since no DNA is present to check it. CDR1 and CDR2 (germline): SGHAT, FQNNGV. The CDR3 length is 16 residues. The CDR3 reads CASSFGLAGGLETQYF.

CDR3: CASSAERFTDTQYF. The rearrangement links TRBV11-3 to TRBJ2-3; TCRdb indicates TRBD2, and absent DNA this call remains unverified. The CDR3 length is 14 residues. Germline V gene sequence: CDR1 SGHNT, CDR2 YENEEA.

This chain connects TRBV30 to TRBJ2-1; there is no DNA to check the TCRdb D call of TRBD1. The germline CDR1 and CDR2 sequences are GTSNPN and SVGIG (reference sequence). The CDR3 extends over 14 amino acids. The CDR3 loop reads CAWSVAGTPGGQFF.

The chain is built from TRBV5-1 and TRBJ2-5. The CDR3 is made up of 16 amino acids. The germline gives CDR1 SGHRS, CDR2 YFSETQ. The CDR3 spells CASSLGVSRTGETQYF.

The chain employs TRBV19 and TRBJ2-3. The CDR3 is 12 amino acids. Germline V gives CDR1 LNHDA, CDR2 SQIVND (reference sequence). The CDR3 here is CASSIEPDTQYF.

J is TRBJ2-3 and V is TRBV9; TCRdb's D gene call, TRBD2, goes unchecked for lack of DNA. CDR3 size: 16 residues. CDR1 and CDR2 (germline): SGDLS, YYNGEE. The CDR3 reads CASSATRGARTDTQYF.

V and J are TRBV7-2 and TRBJ2-3; TCRdb's D call of TRBD2 is untestable without DNA. Germline V lookup: CDR1 SGHTA, CDR2 FQGNSA. The CDR3 consists of 15 residues. CDR3 in amino acids: CASSPFQRTTDTQYF.

The J gene is TRBJ2-1, the V gene TRBV19. The germline CDR1 and CDR2 sequences are LNHDA and SQIVND (reference sequence). There are 13 residues in the CDR3. The CDR3 sequence: CASSRKPHNEQFF.

The chain combines TRBV27 with TRBJ2-2; TCRdb proposes TRBD1, but this gene call is untestable without DNA. Germline V gene sequence: CDR1 MNHEY, CDR2 SMNVEV (reference sequence). The CDR3 loop spans 17 amino acids. CDR3 protein: CASSFGGTRANTGELFF.

The rearrangement links TRBV5-1 to TRBJ2-5; there is no DNA to check the TCRdb D call of TRBD1. The germline CDR1 and CDR2 sequences are SGHRS and YFSETQ. The CDR3 is 16 amino acids. CDR3 protein: CASSLEGQNPQETQYF. Complete variable domain (other parts from reference TRBV5-1 and TRBJ2-5): KAGVTQTPRYLIKTRGQQVTLSCSPISGHRSVSWYQQTPGQGLQFLFEYFSETQRNKGNFPGRFSGRQFSNSRSEMNVSTLELGDSALYLCASSLEGQNPQETQYFGPGTRLLVL.

The CDR3 loop is CASSYVGDNTGELFF. V usage is TRBV6-6 and J usage is TRBJ2-2; TCRdb names TRBD1, which stays unverified in the absence of DNA. The CDR3 length is 15 residues. Germline V CDR1 and CDR2: MNHNY, SVGAGI (reference sequence).

This sequence joins TRBV5-1 and TRBJ2-2; TCRdb reports TRBD1, a call that lacks DNA to check it against. This CDR3 comprises 18 residues. The germline CDR1 and CDR2 sequences are SGHRS and YFSETQ. This CDR3 is CASSRNTRTGGTTGELFF.

The rearrangement links TRBV12-3 or TRBV12-4 to TRBJ2-2; checking the TCRdb D call of TRBD1 is not possible without DNA. The CDR3 consists of 15 residues. The CDR3: CASSRRGSDTGELFF.

The rearrangement uses TRBV11-2 and TRBJ2-6; without DNA, the TCRdb call of TRBD1 cannot be checked. The CDR3 length is 21 residues. Germline V gene sequence: CDR1 SGHAT, CDR2 FQNNGV. CDR3 sequence reads: CASSLGPFWGLEISGANVLTF.

The V call is TRBV29-1, the J call TRBJ1-1; the D call of TRBD1 rests on TCRdb alone, since no DNA is present to check it. The CDR3 consists of 14 residues. Germline lookup yields CDR1 SQVTM and CDR2 ANQGSEA. CDR3 loop: CSGKGGGMNTEAFF.

CDR3 protein: CASSQQGVWNTGELFF. The gene calls are TRBV4-1 and TRBJ2-2; as DNA is missing, the TRBD1 call by TCRdb cannot be tested. Looked up from germline, CDR1 is MGHRA and CDR2 is YSYEKL. The CDR3 runs 16 residues.